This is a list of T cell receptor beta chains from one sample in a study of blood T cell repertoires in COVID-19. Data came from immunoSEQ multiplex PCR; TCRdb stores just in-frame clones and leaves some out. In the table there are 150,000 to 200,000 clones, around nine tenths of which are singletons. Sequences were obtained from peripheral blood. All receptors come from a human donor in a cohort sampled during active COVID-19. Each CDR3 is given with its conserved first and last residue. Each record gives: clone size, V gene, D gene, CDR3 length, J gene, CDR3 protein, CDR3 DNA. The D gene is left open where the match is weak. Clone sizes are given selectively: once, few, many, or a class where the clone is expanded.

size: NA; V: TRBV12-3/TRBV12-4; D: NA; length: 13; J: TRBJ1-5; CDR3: CASSLRENQPQHF; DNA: TGTGCCAGCAGTTTACGAGAAAATCAGCCCCAGCATTTT
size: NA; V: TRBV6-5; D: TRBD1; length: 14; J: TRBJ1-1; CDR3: CASSYQGANTEAFF; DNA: TGTGCCAGCAGTTATCAGGGGGCGAACACTGAAGCTTTCTTT
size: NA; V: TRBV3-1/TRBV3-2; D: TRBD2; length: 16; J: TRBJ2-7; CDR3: CASSQAGTSGSYEQYF; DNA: TGTGCCAGCAGCCAAGCCGGGACTAGCGGTTCCTACGAGCAGTACTTC
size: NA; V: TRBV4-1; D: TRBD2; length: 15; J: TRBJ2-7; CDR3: CASSHLSGSGYEQYF; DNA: TGCGCCAGCAGCCATCTTAGCGGGAGTGGGTACGAGCAGTACTTC
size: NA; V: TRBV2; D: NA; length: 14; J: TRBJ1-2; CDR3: CASSENNAHYGYTF; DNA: TGTGCCAGCAGTGAAAACAACGCCCACTATGGCTACACCTTC
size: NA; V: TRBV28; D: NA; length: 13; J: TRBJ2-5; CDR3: CASSLSGLKTQYF; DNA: TGTGCCAGCAGTTTATCAGGGTTGAAGACCCAGTACTTC
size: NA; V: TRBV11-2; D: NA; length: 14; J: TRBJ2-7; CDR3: CASSLETGRYEQYF; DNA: TGTGCCAGCAGCTTGGAGACAGGCCGATACGAGCAGTACTTC
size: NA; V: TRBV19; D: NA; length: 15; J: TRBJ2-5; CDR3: CASSKARGAQETQYF; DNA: TGTGCCAGTAGTAAAGCTCGGGGGGCACAAGAGACCCAGTACTTC
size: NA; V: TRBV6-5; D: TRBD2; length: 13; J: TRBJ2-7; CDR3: CASRLAGAYEQYF; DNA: TGTGCCAGCAGACTAGCGGGGGCCTACGAGCAGTACTTC
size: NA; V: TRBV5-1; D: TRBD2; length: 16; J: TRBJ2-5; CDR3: CASSLEGGPVQETQYF; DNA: TGCGCCAGCAGCTTGGAGGGAGGGCCGGTTCAAGAGACCCAGTACTTC
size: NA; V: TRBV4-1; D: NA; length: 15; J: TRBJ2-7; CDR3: CASSQEWGDSYEQYF; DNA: TGCGCCAGCAGCCAAGAGTGGGGGGATTCCTACGAGCAGTACTTC
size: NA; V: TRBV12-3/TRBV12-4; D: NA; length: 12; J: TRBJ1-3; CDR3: CASSSRGGQGYF; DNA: TGTGCCAGCAGTTCAAGGGGGGGGCAGGGGTATTTT
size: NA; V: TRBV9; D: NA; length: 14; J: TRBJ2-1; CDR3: CASSPSVRGDEQFF; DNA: TGTGCCAGCAGCCCCTCCGTGCGGGGCGATGAGCAGTTCTTC
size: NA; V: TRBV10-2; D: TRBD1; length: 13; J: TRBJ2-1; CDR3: CASKLPGGNEQFF; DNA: TGCGCCAGCAAGCTCCCAGGGGGCAATGAGCAGTTCTTC
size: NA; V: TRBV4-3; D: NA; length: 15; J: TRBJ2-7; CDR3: CASSQEWTATYEQYF; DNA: TGCGCCAGCAGCCAAGAATGGACTGCCACCTACGAGCAGTACTTC
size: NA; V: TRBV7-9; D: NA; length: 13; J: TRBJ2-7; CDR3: CASVSTLMNEQYF; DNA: TGTGCCAGCGTAAGTACTCTAATGAACGAGCAGTACTTC
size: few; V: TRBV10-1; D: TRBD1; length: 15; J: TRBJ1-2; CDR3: CASRTKDRPKYGYTF; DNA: TGCGCCAGCAGGACCAAGGACAGGCCGAAGTATGGCTACACCTTC
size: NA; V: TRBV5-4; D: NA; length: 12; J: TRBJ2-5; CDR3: CASSLAQETQYF; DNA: TGTGCCAGCAGCTTGGCTCAAGAGACCCAGTACTTC
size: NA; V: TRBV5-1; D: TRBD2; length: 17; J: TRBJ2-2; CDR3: CASSPTSGGALAGELFF; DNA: TGCGCCAGCAGCCCTACTAGCGGGGGGGCGTTAGCCGGGGAGCTGTTTTTT
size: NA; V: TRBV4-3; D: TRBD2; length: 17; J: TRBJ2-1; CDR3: CASSQVIGLAGIYEQFF; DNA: TGCGCCAGCAGCCAAGTGATCGGACTAGCGGGTATTTATGAGCAGTTCTTC
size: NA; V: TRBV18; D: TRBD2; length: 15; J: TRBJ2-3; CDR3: CASSTTSGSGDTQYF; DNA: TGTGCCAGCTCAACTACTAGCGGGAGTGGAGATACGCAGTATTTT
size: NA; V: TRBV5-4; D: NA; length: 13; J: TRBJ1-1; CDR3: CASSWGGNTEAFF; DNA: TGTGCCAGCAGCTGGGGGGGGAACACTGAAGCTTTCTTT
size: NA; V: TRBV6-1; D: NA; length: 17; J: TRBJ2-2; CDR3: CASSDNPGLAPFRELFF; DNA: TGTGCCAGCAGTGATAATCCGGGACTGGCGCCTTTCAGGGAGCTGTTTTTT
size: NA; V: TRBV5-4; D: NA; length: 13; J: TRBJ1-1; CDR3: CASSLGANTEAFF; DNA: TGTGCCAGCAGCTTGGGAGCGAACACTGAAGCTTTCTTT
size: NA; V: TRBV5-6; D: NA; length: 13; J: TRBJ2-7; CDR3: CASSFPGFYEQYF; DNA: TGTGCCAGCAGCTTCCCAGGATTCTACGAGCAGTACTTC
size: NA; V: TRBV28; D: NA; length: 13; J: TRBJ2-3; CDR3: CASSQDWADTQYF; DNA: TGTGCCAGCAGTCAAGACTGGGCAGATACGCAGTATTTT
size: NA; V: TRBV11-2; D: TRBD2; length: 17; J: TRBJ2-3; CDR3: CASMTGTRKPSTDTQYF; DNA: TGTGCCAGCATGACCGGGACTAGAAAGCCTAGCACAGATACGCAGTATTTT
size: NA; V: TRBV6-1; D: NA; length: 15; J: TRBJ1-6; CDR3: CASSEGGGPWSPLHF; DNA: TGTGCCAGCAGTGAAGGCGGGGGGCCGTGGTCACCCCTCCACTTT
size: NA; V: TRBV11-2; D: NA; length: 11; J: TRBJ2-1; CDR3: CASSLDIEQFF; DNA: TGTGCCAGCAGCTTAGATATTGAGCAGTTCTTC
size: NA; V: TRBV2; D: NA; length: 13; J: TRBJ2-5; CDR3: CASSGRVGETQYF; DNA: TGTGCCAGCAGTGGCAGGGTGGGAGAGACCCAGTACTTC
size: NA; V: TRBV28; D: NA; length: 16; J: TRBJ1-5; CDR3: CASSFRGLGSNQPQHF; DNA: TGTGCCAGCAGTTTTAGGGGGTTGGGGAGCAATCAGCCCCAGCATTTT
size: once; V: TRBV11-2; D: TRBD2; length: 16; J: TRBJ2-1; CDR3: CASSLEGVAGYNEQFF; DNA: TGTGCCAGCAGCTTAGAGGGGGTAGCGGGTTACAATGAGCAGTTCTTC
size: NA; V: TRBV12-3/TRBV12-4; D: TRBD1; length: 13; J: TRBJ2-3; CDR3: CASNYRGTDTQYF; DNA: TGTGCCAGCAATTACAGGGGAACAGATACGCAGTATTTT
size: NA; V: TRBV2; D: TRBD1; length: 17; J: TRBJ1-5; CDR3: CASSRDRSLNSNQPQHF; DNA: TGTGCCAGCAGCCGGGACAGATCCTTAAATAGCAATCAGCCCCAGCATTTT
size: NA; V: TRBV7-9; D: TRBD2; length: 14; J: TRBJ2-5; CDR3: CASRIAGVQETQYF; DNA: TGTGCCAGCAGGATAGCGGGAGTACAAGAGACCCAGTACTTC
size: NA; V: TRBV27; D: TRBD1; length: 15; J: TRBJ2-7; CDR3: CASSWSGTGKYEQYF; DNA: TGTGCCAGCAGTTGGTCCGGGACAGGGAAATACGAGCAGTACTTC
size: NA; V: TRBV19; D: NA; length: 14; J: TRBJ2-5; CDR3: CASSEGTKTETQYF; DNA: TGTGCCAGTAGTGAGGGGACAAAGACGGAGACCCAGTACTTC
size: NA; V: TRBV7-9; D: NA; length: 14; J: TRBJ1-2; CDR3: CASSLELPNYGYTF; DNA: TGTGCCAGCAGCTTAGAGCTGCCTAACTATGGCTACACCTTC
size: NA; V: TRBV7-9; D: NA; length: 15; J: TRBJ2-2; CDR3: CASSLAGLTPGELFF; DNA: TGTGCCAGCAGCTTAGCAGGACTTACGCCCGGGGAGCTGTTTTTT
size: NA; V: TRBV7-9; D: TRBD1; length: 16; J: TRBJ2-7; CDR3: CASSLGGGTGGDEQYF; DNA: TGTGCCAGCAGCTTAGGGGGGGGGACAGGGGGCGACGAGCAGTACTTC
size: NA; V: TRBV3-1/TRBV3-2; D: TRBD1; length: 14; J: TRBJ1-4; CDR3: CASSHQGTDEKLFF; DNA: TGTGCCAGCAGCCATCAGGGGACAGATGAAAAACTGTTTTTT
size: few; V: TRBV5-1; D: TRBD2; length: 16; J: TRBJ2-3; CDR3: CASSLDGTSGGAEQYF; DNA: TGCGCCAGCAGCCTGGACGGGACTAGCGGGGGGGCGGAGCAGTATTTT
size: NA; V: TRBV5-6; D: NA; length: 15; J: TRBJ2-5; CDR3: CASSLWRGRGETQYF; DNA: TGTGCCAGCAGCTTGTGGAGGGGGCGCGGAGAGACCCAGTACTTC
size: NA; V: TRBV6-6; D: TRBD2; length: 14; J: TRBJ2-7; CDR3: CASKGGGGAEEQYF; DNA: TGTGCCAGCAAGGGAGGCGGGGGGGCTGAGGAGCAGTACTTC
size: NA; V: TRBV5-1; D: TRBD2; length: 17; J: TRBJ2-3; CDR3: CASSFRLAGGDGDTQYF; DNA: TGCGCCAGCAGCTTCCGGCTAGCGGGGGGGGATGGAGATACGCAGTATTTT
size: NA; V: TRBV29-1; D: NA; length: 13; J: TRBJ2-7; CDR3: CSVGDRDTYEQYF; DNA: TGCAGCGTTGGGGACCGGGACACCTACGAGCAGTACTTC
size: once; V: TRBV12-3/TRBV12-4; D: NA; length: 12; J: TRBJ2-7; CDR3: CASSQTIYEQYF; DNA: TGTGCCAGCAGCCAGACAATCTACGAGCAGTACTTC
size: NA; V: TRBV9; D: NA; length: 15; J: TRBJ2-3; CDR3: CASSVQGYETDTQYF; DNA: TGTGCCAGCAGCGTACAGGGTTATGAGACAGATACGCAGTATTTT
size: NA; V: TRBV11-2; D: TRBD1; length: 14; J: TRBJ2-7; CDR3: CASSPDRGQEEQYF; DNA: TGTGCCAGCAGCCCGGACAGGGGTCAGGAGGAGCAGTACTTC